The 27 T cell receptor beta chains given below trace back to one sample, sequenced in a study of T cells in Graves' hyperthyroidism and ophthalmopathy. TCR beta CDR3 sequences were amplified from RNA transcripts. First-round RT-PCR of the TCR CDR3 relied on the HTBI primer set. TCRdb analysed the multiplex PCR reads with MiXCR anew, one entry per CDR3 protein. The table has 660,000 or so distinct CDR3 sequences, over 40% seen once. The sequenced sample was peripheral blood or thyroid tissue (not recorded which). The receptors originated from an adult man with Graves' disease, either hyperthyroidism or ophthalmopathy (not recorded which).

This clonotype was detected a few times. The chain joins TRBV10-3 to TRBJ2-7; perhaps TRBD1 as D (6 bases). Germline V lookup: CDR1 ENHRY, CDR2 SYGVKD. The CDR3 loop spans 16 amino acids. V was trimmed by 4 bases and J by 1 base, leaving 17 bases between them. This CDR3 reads CAISGVLGQNSYEQYF. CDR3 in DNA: TGTGCCATCAGTGGGGTGTTAGGACAGAATTCCTACGAGCAGTACTTC.

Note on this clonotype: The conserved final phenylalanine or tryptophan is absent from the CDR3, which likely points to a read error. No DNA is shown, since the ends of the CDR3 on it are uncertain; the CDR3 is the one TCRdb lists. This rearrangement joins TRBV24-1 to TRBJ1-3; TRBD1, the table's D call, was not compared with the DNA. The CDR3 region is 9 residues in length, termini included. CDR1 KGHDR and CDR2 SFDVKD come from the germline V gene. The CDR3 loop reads CATSDRTGS.

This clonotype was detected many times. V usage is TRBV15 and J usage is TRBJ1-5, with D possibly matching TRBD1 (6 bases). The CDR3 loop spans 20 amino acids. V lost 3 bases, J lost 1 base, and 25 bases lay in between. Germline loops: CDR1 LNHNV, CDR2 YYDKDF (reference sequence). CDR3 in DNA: TGTGCCACCAGCAGTGCCCATCTAGGGCGTACAGGGAGAAGCAATCAGCCCCAGCATTTT. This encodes CATSSAHLGRTGRSNQPQHF. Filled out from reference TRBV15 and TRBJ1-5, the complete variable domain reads DAMVIQNPRYQVTQFGKPVTLSCSQTLNHNVMYWYQQKSSQAPKLLFHYYDKDFNNEADTPDNFQSRRPNTSFCFLDIRSPGLGDTAMYLCATSSAHLGRTGRSNQPQHFGDGTRLSIL.

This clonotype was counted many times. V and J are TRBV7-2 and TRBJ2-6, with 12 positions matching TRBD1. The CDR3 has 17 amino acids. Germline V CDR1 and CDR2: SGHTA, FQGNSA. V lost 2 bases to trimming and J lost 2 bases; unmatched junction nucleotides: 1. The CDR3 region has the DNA TGTGCCAGCAGCTTATGGGACAGGGGGCCTGGGGCCAACGTCCTGACTTTC. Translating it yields CASSLWDRGPGANVLTF.

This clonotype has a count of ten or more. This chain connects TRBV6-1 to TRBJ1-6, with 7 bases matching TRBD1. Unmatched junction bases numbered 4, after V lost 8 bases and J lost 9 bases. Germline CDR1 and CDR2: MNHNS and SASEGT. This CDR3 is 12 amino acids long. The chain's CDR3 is CASEQGSSPLHF. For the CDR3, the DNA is TGTGCCAGCGAACAGGGGTCTTCACCCCTCCACTTT.

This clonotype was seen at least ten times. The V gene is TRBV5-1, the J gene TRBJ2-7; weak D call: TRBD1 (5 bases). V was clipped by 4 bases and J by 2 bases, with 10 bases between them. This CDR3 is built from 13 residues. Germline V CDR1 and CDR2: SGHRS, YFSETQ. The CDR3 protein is CASSIAGTYEQYF. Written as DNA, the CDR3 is TGCGCCAGCAGCATTGCAGGGACCTACGAGCAGTACTTC.

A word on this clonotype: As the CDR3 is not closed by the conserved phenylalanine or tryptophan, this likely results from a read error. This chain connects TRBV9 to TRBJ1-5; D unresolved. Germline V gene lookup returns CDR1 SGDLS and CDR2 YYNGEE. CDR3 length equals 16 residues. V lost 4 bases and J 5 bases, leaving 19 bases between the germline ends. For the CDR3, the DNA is TGTGCCAGCAGCTCAGGTTTGGACGGCGGGCATCAGCCCCAGCATCTT. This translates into CASSSGLDGGHQPQHL.

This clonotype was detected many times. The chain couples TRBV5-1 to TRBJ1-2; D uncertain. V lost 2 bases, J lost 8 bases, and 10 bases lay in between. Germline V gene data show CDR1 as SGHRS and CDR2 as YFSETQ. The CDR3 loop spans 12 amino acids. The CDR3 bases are TGCGCCAGCAGCTTTGAGGGCAGAGGCTACACCTTC. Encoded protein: CASSFEGRGYTF. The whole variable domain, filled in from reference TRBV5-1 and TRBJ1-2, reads KAGVTQTPRYLIKTRGQQVTLSCSPISGHRSVSWYQQTPGQGLQFLFEYFSETQRNKGNFPGRFSGRQFSNSRSEMNVSTLELGDSALYLCASSFEGRGYTFGSGTRLTVV.

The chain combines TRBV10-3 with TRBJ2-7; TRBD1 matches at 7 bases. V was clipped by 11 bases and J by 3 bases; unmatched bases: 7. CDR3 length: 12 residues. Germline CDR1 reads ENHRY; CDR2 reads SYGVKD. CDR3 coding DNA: TGTGCCGCCAGGACAGGACACTACGAGCAGTACTTC. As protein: CAARTGHYEQYF.

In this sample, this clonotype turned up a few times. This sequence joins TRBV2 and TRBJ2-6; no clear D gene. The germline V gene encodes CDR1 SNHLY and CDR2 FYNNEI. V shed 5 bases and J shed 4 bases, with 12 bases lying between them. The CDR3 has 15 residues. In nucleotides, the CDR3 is TGTGCCAGCAGTCAGGATGAGGCCGGGGCCAACGTCCTGACTTTC. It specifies CASSQDEAGANVLTF.

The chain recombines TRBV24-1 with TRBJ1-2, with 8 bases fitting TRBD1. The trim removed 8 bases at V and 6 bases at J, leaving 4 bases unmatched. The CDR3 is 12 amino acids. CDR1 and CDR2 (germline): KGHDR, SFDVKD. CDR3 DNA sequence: TGTGCCACCAAGGCGACAGGGGATGGCTACACCTTC. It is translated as CATKATGDGYTF.

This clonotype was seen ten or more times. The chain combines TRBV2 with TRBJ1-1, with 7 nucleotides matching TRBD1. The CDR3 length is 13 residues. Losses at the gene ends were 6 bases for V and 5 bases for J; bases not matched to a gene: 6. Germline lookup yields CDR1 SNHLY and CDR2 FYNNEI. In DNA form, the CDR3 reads TGTGCCAGCAGGGACAGGCAGGGGACTGAAGCTTTCTTT. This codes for CASRDRQGTEAFF.

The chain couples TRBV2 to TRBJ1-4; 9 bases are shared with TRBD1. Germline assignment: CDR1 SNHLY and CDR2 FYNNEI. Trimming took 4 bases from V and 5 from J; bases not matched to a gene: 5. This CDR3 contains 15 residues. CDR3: CASSGGGTGNEKLFF. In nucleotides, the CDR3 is TGTGCCAGCAGTGGGGGCGGGACAGGGAATGAAAAACTGTTTTTT.

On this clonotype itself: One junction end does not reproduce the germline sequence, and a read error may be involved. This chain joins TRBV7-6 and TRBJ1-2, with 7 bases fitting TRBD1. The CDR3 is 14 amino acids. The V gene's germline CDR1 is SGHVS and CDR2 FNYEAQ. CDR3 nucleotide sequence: TGCGCCAGCAGCTCCGGGACAGTTAGCTATGGCTACACCTTC. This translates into CASSSGTVSYGYTF. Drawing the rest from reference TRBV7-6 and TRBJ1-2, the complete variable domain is GAGVSQSPRYKVTKRGQDVALRCDPISGHVSLYWYRQALGQGPEFLTYFNYEAQQDKSGLPNDRFSAERPEGSISTLTIQRTEQRDSAMYRCASSSGTVSYGYTFGSGTRLTVV.

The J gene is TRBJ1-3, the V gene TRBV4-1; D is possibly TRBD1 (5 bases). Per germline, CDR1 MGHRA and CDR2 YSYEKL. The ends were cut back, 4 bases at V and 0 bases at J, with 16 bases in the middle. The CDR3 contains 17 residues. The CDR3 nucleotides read TGCGCCAGCAGCCCAAATTACCGACAGTACTCTGGAAACACCATATATTTT. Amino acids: CASSPNYRQYSGNTIYF.

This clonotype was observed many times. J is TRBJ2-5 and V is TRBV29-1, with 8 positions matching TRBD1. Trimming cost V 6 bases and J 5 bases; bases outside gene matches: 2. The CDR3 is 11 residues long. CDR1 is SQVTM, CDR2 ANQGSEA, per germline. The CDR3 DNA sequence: TGCAGCGTGTACAGGGGGGAGACCCAGTACTTC. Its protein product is CSVYRGETQYF.

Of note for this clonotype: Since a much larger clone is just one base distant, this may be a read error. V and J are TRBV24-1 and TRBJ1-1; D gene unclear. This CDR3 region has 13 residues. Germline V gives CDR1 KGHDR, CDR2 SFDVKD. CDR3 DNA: TGTGCCACCAGTGATTTGCTGAACATTGAAGCTTTCTTT. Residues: CATSDLLNIEAFF.

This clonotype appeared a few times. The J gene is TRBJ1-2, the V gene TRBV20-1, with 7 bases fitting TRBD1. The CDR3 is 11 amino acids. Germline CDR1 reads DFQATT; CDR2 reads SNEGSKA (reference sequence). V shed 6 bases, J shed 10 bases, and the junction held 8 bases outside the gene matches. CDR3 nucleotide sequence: TGCAGTGCAAAACAGGGGACTTACTACACCTTC. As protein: CSAKQGTYYTF.

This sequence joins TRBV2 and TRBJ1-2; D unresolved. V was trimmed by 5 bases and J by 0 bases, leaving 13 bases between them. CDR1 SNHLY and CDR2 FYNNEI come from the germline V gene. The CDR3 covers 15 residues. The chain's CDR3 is CASSPVGIANYGYTF. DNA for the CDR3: TGTGCCAGCAGTCCCGTCGGAATAGCTAACTATGGCTACACCTTC.

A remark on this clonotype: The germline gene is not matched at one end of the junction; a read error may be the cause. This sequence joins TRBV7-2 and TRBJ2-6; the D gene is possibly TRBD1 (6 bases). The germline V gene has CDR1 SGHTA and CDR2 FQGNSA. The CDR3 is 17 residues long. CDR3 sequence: CAISSQGPPSGANVLTF. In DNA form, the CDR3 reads TGTGCCATCAGCTCCCAGGGGCCGCCCTCTGGGGCCAACGTCCTGACTTTC.

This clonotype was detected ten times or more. Written as DNA, the CDR3 is TGCAGCGTTGTACTGTTCTATGGCTACACCTTC. Translation: CSVVLFYGYTF. The rearrangement uses TRBV29-1 and TRBJ1-2; D gene ambiguous. The CDR3 is 11 amino acids. Deletions cut 4 bases from V and 4 bases from J, with 7 bases between. Per germline, CDR1 SQVTM and CDR2 ANQGSEA.

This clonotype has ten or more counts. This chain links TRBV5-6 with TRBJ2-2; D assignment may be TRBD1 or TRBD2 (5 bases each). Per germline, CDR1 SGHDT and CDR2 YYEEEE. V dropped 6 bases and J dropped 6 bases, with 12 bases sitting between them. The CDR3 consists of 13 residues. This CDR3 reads CASIVGGAGELFF. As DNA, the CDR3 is TGTGCCAGCATCGTTGGGGGTGCCGGGGAGCTGTTTTTT.

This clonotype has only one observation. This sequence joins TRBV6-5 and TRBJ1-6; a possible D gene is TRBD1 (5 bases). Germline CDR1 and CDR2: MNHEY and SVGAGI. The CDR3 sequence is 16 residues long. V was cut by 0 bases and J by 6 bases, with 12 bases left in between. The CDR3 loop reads CASSYSRQRLNSPLHF. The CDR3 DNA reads TGTGCCAGCAGTTACTCGAGACAGAGACTTAATTCACCCCTCCACTTT.

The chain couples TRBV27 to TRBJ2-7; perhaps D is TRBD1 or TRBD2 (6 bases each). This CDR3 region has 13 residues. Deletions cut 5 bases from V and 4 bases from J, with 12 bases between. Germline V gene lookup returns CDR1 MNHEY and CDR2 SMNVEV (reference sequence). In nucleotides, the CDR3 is TGTGCCAGCAGTCCGGGGGCCCCGTACGAGCAGTACTTC. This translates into CASSPGAPYEQYF.

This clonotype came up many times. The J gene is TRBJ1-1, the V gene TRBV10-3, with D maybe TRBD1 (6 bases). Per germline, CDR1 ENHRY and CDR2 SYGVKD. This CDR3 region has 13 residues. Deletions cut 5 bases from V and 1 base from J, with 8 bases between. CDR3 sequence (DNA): TGTGCCATCAGTCCGGGACAGAACACTGAAGCTTTCTTT. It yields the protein CAISPGQNTEAFF.

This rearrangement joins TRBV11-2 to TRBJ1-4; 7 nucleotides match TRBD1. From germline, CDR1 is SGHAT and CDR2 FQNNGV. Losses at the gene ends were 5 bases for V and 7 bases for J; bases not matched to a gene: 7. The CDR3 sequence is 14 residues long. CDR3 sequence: CASSHSQGFEKLFF. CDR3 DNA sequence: TGTGCCAGCAGCCACTCACAGGGGTTTGAAAAACTGTTTTTT.

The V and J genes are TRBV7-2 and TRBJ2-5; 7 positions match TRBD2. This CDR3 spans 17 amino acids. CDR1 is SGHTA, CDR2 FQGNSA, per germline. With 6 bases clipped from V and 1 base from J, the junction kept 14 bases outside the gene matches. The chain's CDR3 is CASSPHGASGIQETQYF. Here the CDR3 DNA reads TGTGCCAGCAGTCCTCACGGGGCCAGCGGGATCCAAGAGACCCAGTACTTC.